This TCR beta chain was observed in a study of OX40 agonist ivuxolimab in advanced cancers. Profiled with immunoSEQ multiplex PCR; TCRdb holds only in-frame clones, not every one. The data hold about 51,000 clones, with roughly four fifths observed a single time. This CDR3 has 14 residues. V was pared by 5 bases and J by 0 bases, with 10 bases between. Germline V gives CDR1 SGHTA, CDR2 FQGNSA. This specimen was CD4+ or CD8+ T cells sorted from blood, taken in a trial of the OX40 agonist ivuxolimab. The chain is built from TRBV7-2 and TRBJ2-5; tentatively, D is TRBD1 (5 bases). The receptor was isolated from an adult with an advanced solid tumor such as melanoma, head and neck, liver or kidney cancer. CDR3 protein: CASSRQGYQETQYF. Written as DNA, the CDR3 is TGTGCCAGCAGCCGCCAGGGTTACCAAGAGACCCAGTACTTC.